The count of the clone carrying this T cell receptor beta chain is one. Clones were sequenced by immunoSEQ multiplex PCR, and TCRdb holds only the in-frame ones, with some missing. The sample contains about 160,000 clones, 85% to 95% of which appear only once. The data were obtained in a study of control samples from healthy donors and cancer patients. Germline V gene lookup returns CDR1 SGHTA and CDR2 FQGNSA. With 5 bases clipped from V and 1 base from J, the junction kept 3 bases outside the gene matches. The CDR3 has 15 residues. Source material: blood. The clonotype was recovered from a woman aged 40 to 50 in good health. J is TRBJ2-1 and V is TRBV7-2; the match to TRBD1 covers 9 bases. CDR3 loop: CASSRGTGSYNEQFF. CDR3 nucleotides: TGTGCCAGCAGCCGCGGGACAGGGTCCTACAATGAGCAGTTCTTC. The full variable domain, completed using reference TRBV7-2 and TRBJ2-1, is GAGVSQSPSNKVTEKGKDVELRCDPISGHTALYWYRQSLGQGLEFLIYFQGNSAPDKSGLPSDRFSAERTGGSVSTLTIQRTQQEDSAVYLCASSRGTGSYNEQFFGPGTRLTVL.